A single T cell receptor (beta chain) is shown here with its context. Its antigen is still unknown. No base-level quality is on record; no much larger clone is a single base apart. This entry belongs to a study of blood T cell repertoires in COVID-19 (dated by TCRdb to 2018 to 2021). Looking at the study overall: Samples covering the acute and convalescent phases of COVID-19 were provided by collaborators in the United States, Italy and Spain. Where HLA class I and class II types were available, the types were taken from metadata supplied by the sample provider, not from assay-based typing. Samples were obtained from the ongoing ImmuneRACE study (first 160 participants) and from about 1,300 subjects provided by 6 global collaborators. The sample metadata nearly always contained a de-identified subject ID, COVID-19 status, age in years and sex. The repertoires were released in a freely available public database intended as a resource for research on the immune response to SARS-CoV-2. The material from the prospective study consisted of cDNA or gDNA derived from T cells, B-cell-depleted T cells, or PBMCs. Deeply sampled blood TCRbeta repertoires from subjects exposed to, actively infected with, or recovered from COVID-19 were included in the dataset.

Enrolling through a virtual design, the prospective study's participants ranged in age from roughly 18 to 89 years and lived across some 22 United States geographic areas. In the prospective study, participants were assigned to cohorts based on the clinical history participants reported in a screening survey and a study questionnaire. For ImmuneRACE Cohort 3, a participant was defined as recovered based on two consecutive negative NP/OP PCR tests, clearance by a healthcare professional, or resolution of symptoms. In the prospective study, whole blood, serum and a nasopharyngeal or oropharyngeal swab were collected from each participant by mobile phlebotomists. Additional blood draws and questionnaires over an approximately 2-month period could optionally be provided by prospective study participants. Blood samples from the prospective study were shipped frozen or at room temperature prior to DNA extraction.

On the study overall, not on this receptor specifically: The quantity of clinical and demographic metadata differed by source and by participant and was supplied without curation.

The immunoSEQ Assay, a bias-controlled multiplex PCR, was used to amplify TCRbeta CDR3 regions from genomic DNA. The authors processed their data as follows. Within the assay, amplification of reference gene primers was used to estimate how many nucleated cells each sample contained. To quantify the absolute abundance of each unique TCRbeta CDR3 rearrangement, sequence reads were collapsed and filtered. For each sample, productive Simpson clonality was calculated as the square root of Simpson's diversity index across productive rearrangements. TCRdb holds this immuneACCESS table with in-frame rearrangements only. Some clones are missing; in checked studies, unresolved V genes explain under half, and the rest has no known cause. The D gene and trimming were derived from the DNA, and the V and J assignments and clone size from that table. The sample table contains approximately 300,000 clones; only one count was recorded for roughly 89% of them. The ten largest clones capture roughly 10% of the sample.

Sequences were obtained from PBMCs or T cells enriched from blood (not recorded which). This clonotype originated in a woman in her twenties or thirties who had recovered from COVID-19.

The sequence in DNA is TGTGCCAGCAGCCTGGACAGGGGTATCGACAATGAGCAGTTCTTC. Its protein is CASSLDRGIDNEQFF. The chain links TRBV27 with TRBJ2-1; TRBD1 matches 9 bases in the middle. The V end gives up 6 bases and the J end 5 bases, leaving 8 bases in the junction not matched to a gene. The CDR3 runs 15 amino acids, cysteine and phenylalanine included. CDR3 DNA only is kept here, 45 bases in frame from base 1. CDR1 and CDR2 are drawn from the germline V gene (reference sequence): MNHEY, SMNVEV.